Following are 32 T cell receptor beta chains from one sample sequenced in a study of T cell responses to AZD1222 COVID-19 vaccine (dated by TCRdb to the early 2020s). Library generation was performed with the immunoSEQ multiplex PCR assay. What TCRdb holds here is the immuneACCESS table cut down to in-frame rearrangements. Part of the clones is not present; checked against another copy, under half of the missing clones reflect an unresolved V gene, and the others are unexplained. This sample lists more than 30,000 clones; 70% to 90% were detected once. 12% to 15% of the sample is taken by the ten largest. Per the publication, the time point label means: about 28 days (+/-7) after the second vaccine dose. The sample here was peripheral blood, taken 28 days after the second AZD1222 dose. The receptors were sampled from an adult who received the AZD1222 COVID-19 vaccine.

This clone was seen only a few times. The chain joins TRBV6-2 or TRBV6-3 to TRBJ2-7; D not certain. The CDR3 has 12 amino acids. Trimming removed 6 bases from V and 6 bases from J, with 12 bases in between. CDR1 is MNHEY, CDR2 SVGEGT, per germline. CDR3 nucleotide sequence: TGTGCCAGCAGACCTCGTTTATCCGAGCAGTACTTC. This sequence encodes CASRPRLSEQYF.

The rearrangement links TRBV11-2 to TRBJ1-1; 8 bases line up with TRBD1. Germline-derived CDR1 and CDR2 are SGHAT and FQNNGV. The CDR3 covers 14 residues. J gave up 4 bases and V 3 bases, and 4 bases lay outside the gene matches. The CDR3 nucleotides read TGTGCCAGCAGCTTTAATGACAGGGGCACTGAAGCTTTCTTT. Amino acids: CASSFNDRGTEAFF.

The J gene is TRBJ1-6, the V gene TRBV14; tentative D call: TRBD1 (5 bases). This CDR3 is 14 amino acids long. V lost 7 bases to trimming and J lost 5 bases, with 12 bases between them. CDR1 SGHDN and CDR2 FVKESK come from the germline V gene. The CDR3 is CASTEGSDNSPLHF. CDR3 in DNA: TGTGCCAGCACGGAGGGGTCAGATAATTCACCCCTCCACTTT.

The rearrangement joins TRBV7-3 to TRBJ1-6; no definite D call. The V gene lost 0 bases and the J gene lost 9 bases, with 6 bases spanning the gap. CDR1 is SGHTA and CDR2 is FQGTGA in the germline V gene. The CDR3 totals 13 residues. For the CDR3, the DNA is TGTGCCAGCAGCTTAACATTCCGTTCACCCCTCCACTTT. Encoded protein: CASSLTFRSPLHF. The full variable domain, rest sourced from reference TRBV7-3 and TRBJ1-6, is GAGVSQTPSNKVTEKGKYVELRCDPISGHTALYWYRQSLGQGPEFLIYFQGTGAADDSGLPNDRFFAVRPEGSVSTLKIQRTERGDSAVYLCASSLTFRSPLHFGNGTRLTVT.

The chain employs TRBV6-5 and TRBJ1-2, with 10 bases lining up with TRBD1. The germline CDR1 and CDR2 sequences are MNHEY and SVGAGI. This CDR3 has 16 residues. The V gene end was trimmed by 4 bases and the J gene end by 5 bases; junction bases not matched to a gene: 10. Here the CDR3 reads CASSFTGTGVNYGYTF. Here the CDR3 DNA reads TGTGCCAGCAGTTTCACCGGGACAGGGGTAAATTATGGCTACACCTTC.

The CDR3 DNA sequence: TGTGCCAGCAGTTCGCATCTTATACCGGGAGGCTACACCTTC. This gives the protein CASSSHLIPGGYTF. V usage is TRBV28 and J usage is TRBJ1-2; D is unresolved. V shed 4 bases and J shed 8 bases, with 17 bases lying between them. The CDR3 sequence is 14 residues long. CDR1 is MDHEN, CDR2 SYDVKM, per germline.

This rearrangement joins TRBV18 to TRBJ1-5, with D unclear. V shed 2 bases and J shed 2 bases, with 7 bases lying between them. The CDR3 runs to 14 residues. The germline V gene has CDR1 KGHSH and CDR2 LQKENI. This CDR3 reads CASSPAWGNQPQHF. Written as DNA, the CDR3 is TGTGCCAGCTCACCAGCGTGGGGCAATCAGCCCCAGCATTTT.

V gene TRBV20-1 combines with J gene TRBJ1-5; D perhaps matches TRBD1 (6 bases). This CDR3 has 14 amino acids. Germline V gives CDR1 DFQATT, CDR2 SNEGSKA (reference sequence). The V gene lost 4 bases and the J gene lost 3 bases, with 13 bases spanning the gap. CDR3 loop: CSATERQDNQPQHF. The CDR3, as DNA: TGCAGTGCTACTGAAAGACAGGACAATCAGCCCCAGCATTTT.

J is TRBJ2-2 and V is TRBV2, with TRBD1 identical over 11 bases. The trim removed 6 bases at V and 4 bases at J, leaving 4 bases unmatched. CDR3 length equals 15 residues. Looked up from germline, CDR1 is SNHLY and CDR2 is FYNNEI. The CDR3 is CASRTDRGPTGELFF. CDR3 sequence (DNA): TGTGCCAGCAGGACGGACAGGGGGCCCACCGGGGAGCTGTTTTTT.

V and J are TRBV2 and TRBJ2-1, with a weak D call TRBD2 (5 bases). Per the germline V gene, CDR1 is SNHLY and CDR2 is FYNNEI. The CDR3 covers 14 residues. Trimming shortened V by 0 bases and J by 5 bases, and 8 bases separated the two germline ends. CDR3 sequence (DNA): TGTGCCAGCAGTGAAGCGGGAGCCCACAATGAGCAGTTCTTC. Encoded protein: CASSEAGAHNEQFF. The whole variable domain, filled in from reference TRBV2 and TRBJ2-1, reads EPEVTQTPSHQVTQMGQEVILRCVPISNHLYFYWYRQILGQKVEFLVSFYNNEISEKSEIFDDQFSVERPDGSNFTLKIRSTKLEDSAMYFCASSEAGAHNEQFFGPGTRLTVL.

This chain links TRBV7-3 with TRBJ2-1; TRBD1 matches 9 bases. Germline V gene data show CDR1 as SGHTA and CDR2 as FQGTGA. V lost 5 bases, J lost 9 bases, and 8 bases stayed unmatched. The CDR3 runs to 14 residues. For the CDR3, the DNA is TGTGCCAGCAGCCGAACCGGGACAGGGAGTGAGCAGTTCTTC. This gives the protein CASSRTGTGSEQFF.

This clone was picked up one time. The V and J genes are TRBV19 and TRBJ2-1, with D perhaps matching TRBD2 (6 bases). The germline gives CDR1 LNHDA, CDR2 SQIVND (reference sequence). The V end lost 6 bases, the J end lost 10 bases, and 22 bases lay between the germline ends. The CDR3 is made up of 15 amino acids. The DNA of the CDR3 is TGTGCCAGTAGCACCGGGACTCAACCCCCCAGCGAGCAGTTCTTC. Translating it yields CASSTGTQPPSEQFF.

The gene calls are TRBV7-9 and TRBJ2-2; D is possibly TRBD1 (6 bases). Germline V gene lookup returns CDR1 SEHNR and CDR2 FQNEAQ (reference sequence). The V and J ends lost 4 bases and 5 bases respectively, with 14 bases between them. CDR3 size: 15 residues. The CDR3 loop reads CASSWVGTFTGELFF. The CDR3 DNA reads TGTGCCAGCAGCTGGGTAGGGACATTTACCGGGGAGCTGTTTTTT.

This sequence joins TRBV6-5 and TRBJ1-1; D is ambiguous. Germline V lookup: CDR1 MNHEY, CDR2 SVGAGI. The V and J ends lost 6 bases and 2 bases respectively, with 10 bases between them. The CDR3 consists of 13 residues. The CDR3 nucleotides read TGTGCCAGCAGGTCACAAGCAAACACTGAAGCTTTCTTT. Protein sequence: CASRSQANTEAFF.

In its sample, this clone was seen once. The rearrangement joins TRBV4-1 to TRBJ2-1; the D gene is possibly TRBD2 (7 bases). Germline V CDR1 and CDR2: MGHRA, YSYEKL. V was pared by 5 bases and J by 6 bases, with 17 bases between. The CDR3 sequence is 15 residues long. The CDR3 region is CASSLLGGASNEQFF. For the CDR3, the DNA is TGCGCCAGCAGCTTGCTGGGGGGGGCAAGCAATGAGCAGTTCTTC.

The chain uses TRBV15 and TRBJ2-7; 7 positions agree with TRBD2. V lost 3 bases to trimming and J lost 3 bases; unmatched junction nucleotides: 17. CDR3 length: 18 residues. Per the germline V gene, CDR1 is LNHNV and CDR2 is YYDKDF (reference sequence). CDR3 residues: CATSRTFRRYGEGYEQYF. The DNA for the CDR3 is TGTGCCACCAGCAGGACTTTCCGACGGTACGGGGAGGGCTACGAGCAGTACTTC. Full variable domain (remainder filled in from reference TRBV15 and TRBJ2-7): DAMVIQNPRYQVTQFGKPVTLSCSQTLNHNVMYWYQQKSSQAPKLLFHYYDKDFNNEADTPDNFQSRRPNTSFCFLDIRSPGLGDTAMYLCATSRTFRRYGEGYEQYFGPGTRLTVT.

The J gene is TRBJ2-7, the V gene TRBV5-6; weak D call: TRBD1 (6 bases). The CDR3 is 14 residues long. V shed 4 bases and J shed 6 bases, with 17 bases lying between them. The germline CDR1 and CDR2 sequences are SGHDT and YYEEEE. CDR3 sequence (DNA): TGTGCCAGCAGCCCTACAGGGTTGGTACGCGAGCAGTACTTC. Its translation: CASSPTGLVREQYF.

The chain is built from TRBV7-8 and TRBJ1-1; TRBD1 matches 9 bases. J gave up 10 bases and V 1 base, and 10 bases lay outside the gene matches. The CDR3 contains 15 residues. CDR1 and CDR2 from the germline V gene are SGHVS and FQNEAQ. The CDR3 reads CASSLGGTGTRAAFF. CDR3 nucleotides: TGTGCCAGCAGCTTAGGGGGGACAGGGACAAGGGCAGCTTTCTTT.

This clone occurred once. The V call is TRBV13, the J call TRBJ2-7; D unresolved. Trimming removed 5 bases at V and 0 bases at J, with 20 bases between. CDR1 is PRHDT, CDR2 FYEKMQ, per germline (reference sequence). This CDR3 is 17 amino acids long. CDR3 loop: CASSRPVTGPDSYEQYF. CDR3 bases: TGTGCCAGCAGCCGACCCGTGACTGGGCCCGACTCCTACGAGCAGTACTTC.

The chain carries TRBV7-2 and TRBJ1-4; 7 nucleotides match TRBD1. Germline V gene lookup returns CDR1 SGHTA and CDR2 FQGNSA. The length of the CDR3 is 16 residues. V lost 5 bases, J lost 7 bases, and 13 bases stayed unmatched. CDR3 bases: TGTGCCAGCAGCCCGTTCGACAGGGCTAGGGGTGAAAAACTGTTTTTT. This encodes CASSPFDRARGEKLFF.

This clone was seen only a few times. This chain links TRBV7-9 with TRBJ1-2, with 7 bases that match TRBD1. This CDR3 spans 14 amino acids. The germline V gene encodes CDR1 SEHNR and CDR2 FQNEAQ (reference sequence). J lost 4 bases, V lost 4 bases, and 6 bases had no gene match. This CDR3 is CASSSRDSLYGYTF. The CDR3, as DNA: TGTGCCAGCAGCTCCCGGGACAGCCTCTATGGCTACACCTTC.

V is TRBV12-3 or TRBV12-4 and J is TRBJ1-4; D unresolved. V lost 3 bases to trimming and J lost 10 bases, with 12 bases between them. The CDR3 is 13 amino acids. The CDR3 coding sequence is TGTGCCAGCAGTTTCTCTCCGTACGGAAAACTGTTTTTT. The encoded protein is CASSFSPYGKLFF.

V gene TRBV9 combines with J gene TRBJ2-3, with D possibly being TRBD2 (7 bases). Germline V gene data show CDR1 as SGDLS and CDR2 as YYNGEE. The CDR3 is made up of 16 amino acids. Trimming took off 4 bases at V and 3 bases at J, with 18 bases between the two ends. The DNA of the CDR3 is TGTGCCAGCAGCAACCGTAGGGCGGGGGCGACAGATACGCAGTATTTT. Translated: CASSNRRAGATDTQYF.

The rearrangement joins TRBV19 to TRBJ1-1; no definite D call. Germline CDR1 and CDR2: LNHDA and SQIVND (reference sequence). V gave up 0 bases and J gave up 0 bases, with 5 bases separating them. The CDR3 covers 14 residues. The DNA of the CDR3 is TGTGCCAGTAGTATAGACAGGCTGAACACTGAAGCTTTCTTT. Its protein is CASSIDRLNTEAFF.

The rearrangement uses TRBV13 and TRBJ1-3; 9 nucleotides agree with TRBD1. This CDR3 region has 16 residues. In germline, CDR1 is PRHDT, CDR2 FYEKMQ (reference sequence). Losses at the gene ends were 4 bases for V and 1 base for J; bases not matched to a gene: 5. The CDR3 DNA follows: TGTGCCAGCAGCTGGGACAGGGTCTATTCTGGAAACACCATATATTTT. Its translation is CASSWDRVYSGNTIYF.

This clone was recorded once. The gene calls are TRBV7-9 and TRBJ2-5; possible D gene TRBD2, 6 bases. Germline V lookup: CDR1 SEHNR, CDR2 FQNEAQ (reference sequence). There are 14 residues in the CDR3. V was pared by 0 bases and J by 4 bases, with 9 bases between. The CDR3 reads CASSLAGGIETQYF. As DNA, the CDR3 is TGTGCCAGCAGCTTAGCCGGGGGAATAGAGACCCAGTACTTC.

This chain joins TRBV7-6 and TRBJ2-2; D uncertain. The CDR3 is 14 residues long. Germline lookup yields CDR1 SGHVS and CDR2 FNYEAQ. The germline V and J ends were trimmed by 7 bases and 1 base, with 10 bases remaining between them. The CDR3 DNA sequence: TGTGCCAGCACCGAAAAGGGGAACACCGGGGAGCTGTTTTTT. Translated, it gives CASTEKGNTGELFF.

The V and J genes are TRBV5-4 and TRBJ2-7, with 10 nucleotides matching TRBD1. Germline trimming cut 5 bases from V and 4 bases from J; bases unmatched to any gene: 6. CDR1 and CDR2 from the germline V gene are SGHNT and YYREEE (reference sequence). The CDR3 spans 14 residues. The DNA of the CDR3 is TGTGCCAGCAGGAGAGACAGGGGGCGTTACGAGCAGTACTTC. This translates into CASRRDRGRYEQYF.

The chain employs TRBV2 and TRBJ2-7; D not certain. This CDR3 spans 16 amino acids. V lost 2 bases to trimming and J lost 2 bases, with 16 bases between them. The germline CDR1 and CDR2 sequences are SNHLY and FYNNEI. CDR3 DNA: TGTGCCAGCAGTGAATTCTTTGACACCTACCCCTACGAGCAGTACTTC. Protein sequence: CASSEFFDTYPYEQYF. Based on the CDR3 plus reference TRBV2 and TRBJ2-7, the full variable domain is EPEVTQTPSHQVTQMGQEVILRCVPISNHLYFYWYRQILGQKVEFLVSFYNNEISEKSEIFDDQFSVERPDGSNFTLKIRSTKLEDSAMYFCASSEFFDTYPYEQYFGPGTRLTVT.

The rearrangement joins TRBV21-1 to TRBJ2-1; the D segment call TRBD2 is taken from the table without a DNA check. TRBV21-1 is deemed a pseudogene. The CDR3 contains 17 residues. CDR3 sequence: CASSKVSGGSSYNEQFF. The CDR3 nucleotides are TGTGCCAGCAGCAAAGTTAGCGGGGGTAGCTCCTACAATGAGCAGTTCTTC.

V usage is TRBV19 and J usage is TRBJ1-5; 9 bases map to TRBD1. Trimming cost V 7 bases and J 5 bases; bases outside gene matches: 6. Germline values: CDR1 LNHDA, CDR2 SQIVND (reference sequence). CDR3 length: 14 amino acids. CDR3 DNA: TGTGCCAGTATCGTAACAGGGGGCGATCAGCCCCAGCATTTT. This sequence encodes CASIVTGGDQPQHF.

Here the CDR3 DNA reads TGTGCCAGCAGTTTCCCCAACAGGGGGACCTACGAGCAGTACTTC. Residues: CASSFPNRGTYEQYF. This sequence joins TRBV28 and TRBJ2-7; 8 nucleotides line up with TRBD1. With 3 bases clipped from V and 2 bases from J, the junction kept 6 bases outside the gene matches. Germline CDR1 reads MDHEN; CDR2 reads SYDVKM. The CDR3 has 15 amino acids.